What follows are 18 T cell receptor beta chains derived from one specimen sequenced in a study of cytomegalovirus exposure and HLA in healthy donors. PCR employed 60 Vbeta and 13 Jbeta primers. Using immunoSEQ multiplex PCR, the repertoire was profiled, and TCRdb retains in-frame clones only, with some absent. The table has 90,000 to 130,000 clones, about 70% seen once; the top ten hold 0.85% to 0.9%. Sequencing input: PBMCs. These receptors all come from a woman aged 30 to 39 in good health and CMV-seronegative.

The rearrangement joins TRBV5-1 to TRBJ2-7, with D hard to call. Germline values: CDR1 SGHRS, CDR2 YFSETQ. Trimming shortened V by 4 bases and J by 7 bases, and 15 bases separated the two germline ends. The CDR3 totals 13 residues. CDR3 bases: TGCGCCAGCAGCGTAGGTTTCAGAGGAGAGCAGTACTTC. As protein: CASSVGFRGEQYF.

J is TRBJ1-1 and V is TRBV5-6, with 7 bases aligning to TRBD1. Germline lookup yields CDR1 SGHDT and CDR2 YYEEEE. V lost 4 bases to trimming and J lost 0 bases; unmatched junction nucleotides: 9. The CDR3 has 16 residues. The CDR3 DNA reads as TGTGCCAGCAGCCCGAGACAGGGAAGGTTGAACACTGAAGCTTTCTTT. It yields the protein CASSPRQGRLNTEAFF.

The chain carries TRBV29-1 and TRBJ1-1, with TRBD1 matching over 7 bases. The CDR3 covers 13 residues. V lost 6 bases to trimming and J lost 6 bases; unmatched junction nucleotides: 10. Germline V gene sequence: CDR1 SQVTM, CDR2 ANQGSEA. CDR3 nucleotide sequence: TGCAGCGTCCTGACAGGGTCGACTTCTGAAGCTTTCTTT. It encodes CSVLTGSTSEAFF.

This sequence joins TRBV7-9 and TRBJ2-6; TRBD1 aligns across 7 bases. Germline V gene lookup returns CDR1 SEHNR and CDR2 FQNEAQ (reference sequence). V dropped 5 bases and J dropped 0; count of bases not matched to a gene: 10. The CDR3 length is 18 residues. CDR3 sequence reads: CASSPFQGQISGANVLTF. CDR3 coding DNA: TGTGCCAGCAGCCCGTTCCAGGGACAGATCTCTGGGGCCAACGTCCTGACTTTC.

The CDR3 is CASTRDRGSQEAFF. The CDR3 coding sequence is TGTGCCAGCACCCGGGACAGGGGATCCCAAGAAGCTTTCTTT. This chain connects TRBV6-1 to TRBJ1-1, with TRBD1 identical over 10 bases. This CDR3 has 14 amino acids. Germline-derived CDR1 and CDR2 are MNHNS and SASEGT. The V segment lost 7 bases and the J segment 8 bases; nucleotides outside the gene matches: 10.

The J gene is TRBJ1-5, the V gene TRBV5-5; a weak D match, TRBD1 (5 bases). The CDR3 covers 14 residues. The germline V gene has CDR1 SGHKS and CDR2 YYEKEE (reference sequence). Deletions cut 3 bases from V and 5 bases from J, with 12 bases between. The CDR3 bases are TGTGCCAGCAGCTGGCACGGGGGAGATCAGCCCCAGCATTTT. This encodes CASSWHGGDQPQHF.

The rearrangement uses TRBV6-5 and TRBJ1-2, with 7 bases lining up with TRBD1. V dropped 4 bases and J dropped 4; count of bases not matched to a gene: 12. The CDR3 is 16 residues long. In germline, CDR1 is MNHEY, CDR2 SVGAGI. CDR3 protein: CASSSPSPGQLYGYTF. Here the CDR3 DNA reads TGTGCCAGCAGTTCCCCCTCACCGGGACAGCTCTATGGCTACACCTTC.

J is TRBJ2-1 and V is TRBV11-2, with 8 bases matching TRBD2. The V segment lost 4 bases and the J segment 8 bases; nucleotides outside the gene matches: 10. Looked up from germline, CDR1 is SGHAT and CDR2 is FQNNGV. This CDR3 is built from 15 residues. The CDR3 here is CASSWTRLATDEQFF. The DNA of the CDR3 is TGTGCCAGCAGCTGGACGAGACTAGCGACCGATGAGCAGTTCTTC.

The chain employs TRBV6-6 and TRBJ1-6; 8 bases align to TRBD1. The V segment lost 6 bases and the J segment 7 bases; nucleotides outside the gene matches: 11. From germline, CDR1 is MNHNY and CDR2 SVGAGI (reference sequence). The CDR3 is made up of 16 amino acids. CDR3 nucleotide sequence: TGTGCCAGCAGCTACCCGACAGGGGAGGTGAATTCACCCCTCCACTTT. Its protein is CASSYPTGEVNSPLHF.

The J gene is TRBJ1-1, the V gene TRBV7-2; TRBD1 might be the D (5 bases). CDR1 and CDR2 from the germline V gene are SGHTA and FQGNSA. Between the trimmed V and J ends, which lost 5 bases and 6 bases, there was a span of 16 bases. The CDR3 spans 14 residues. The DNA of the CDR3 is TGTGCCAGCAGCCGCGACAGTTCCCAGGCTGAAGCTTTCTTT. This codes for CASSRDSSQAEAFF.

This clone was counted between two and nine times. This chain connects TRBV5-1 to TRBJ1-2; D uncertain. The CDR3 runs 14 residues. V was trimmed by 4 bases and J by 2 bases, leaving 12 bases between them. Germline V gene data show CDR1 as SGHRS and CDR2 as YFSETQ. CDR3 nucleotide sequence: TGCGCCAGCAGCCCTCCGGAGTCGAACTATGGCTACACCTTC. Its translation: CASSPPESNYGYTF.

The gene calls are TRBV27 and TRBJ2-7; a weak D match, TRBD2 (5 bases). Germline V gene lookup returns CDR1 MNHEY and CDR2 SMNVEV (reference sequence). Trimming cost V 5 bases and J 2 bases, with 19 bases left between them. CDR3 length: 16 amino acids. Here the CDR3 reads CASSRRSSGGAYEQYF. The CDR3 DNA reads as TGTGCCAGCAGTAGGAGGTCCAGCGGAGGCGCCTACGAGCAGTACTTC.

This clone was recorded a few times. This chain joins TRBV2 and TRBJ1-1, with TRBD1 identical over 11 bases. This CDR3 region has 16 residues. Trimming removed 8 bases from V and 0 bases from J; junction bases left unmatched: 8. Germline V lookup: CDR1 SNHLY, CDR2 FYNNEI. The CDR3 nucleotides are TGTGCCAGCCGGGTGGGACAGGGGGTCATGAACACTGAAGCTTTCTTT. As protein: CASRVGQGVMNTEAFF.

This chain links TRBV30 with TRBJ1-2, with a possible D match to TRBD1 (5 bases). The CDR3 sequence is 13 residues long. Germline CDR1 is GTSNPN and CDR2 is SVGIG (reference sequence). Trimming cost V 5 bases and J 9 bases, with 19 bases left between them. For the CDR3, the DNA is TGTGCCTGGGTGGCGGGGGGATTTCAGAGCTACACCTTC. Translated: CAWVAGGFQSYTF.

The V call is TRBV19, the J call TRBJ1-1, with 8 bases aligning to TRBD1. The V gene end was trimmed by 5 bases and the J gene end by 10 bases; junction bases not matched to a gene: 9. This CDR3 comprises 13 residues. The V gene's germline CDR1 is LNHDA and CDR2 SQIVND (reference sequence). The CDR3 sequence: CASSPRTGHPAFF. CDR3 sequence (DNA): TGTGCCAGTAGTCCTCGGACAGGGCATCCAGCTTTCTTT.

Worth noting for this clone: Additional DNA sequences in this sample encode the identical CDR3. This chain links TRBV6-1 with TRBJ2-7; 7 bases are shared with TRBD1. The CDR3 sequence is 11 residues long. The ends lost 9 bases at V and 2 bases at J; junction bases unmatched: 1. Germline V CDR1 and CDR2: MNHNS, SASEGT. The CDR3 sequence is CASTGAYEQYF. CDR3 sequence (DNA): TGTGCCAGTACAGGGGCCTACGAGCAGTACTTC.

This clone was observed once. CDR3 nucleotide sequence: TGTGCCAGTAGTATTTACCAGGGGGTGAACACTGAAGCTTTCTTT. It encodes CASSIYQGVNTEAFF. J is TRBJ1-1 and V is TRBV19; 7 nucleotides agree with TRBD1. Germline V lookup: CDR1 LNHDA, CDR2 SQIVND (reference sequence). This CDR3 region has 15 residues. Losses at the gene ends were 3 bases for V and 0 bases for J; bases not matched to a gene: 4.

This chain links TRBV5-4 with TRBJ2-2, with D tentatively TRBD2 (5 bases). Germline assignment: CDR1 SGHNT and CDR2 YYREEE (reference sequence). V lost 5 bases to trimming and J lost 2 bases, with 16 bases between them. CDR3 size: 16 residues. This CDR3 reads CASSSRETVNTGELFF. CDR3 DNA sequence: TGTGCCAGCAGTAGTAGGGAGACTGTAAACACCGGGGAGCTGTTTTTT.